Listed below are T cell receptor beta chains from one sample, sequenced in a study of T cells in Graves' hyperthyroidism and ophthalmopathy. TCRdb reprocessed the multiplex PCR reads via MiXCR and lists one record per CDR3 protein. In the table there are 300,000 to 400,000 distinct CDR3 sequences, about 14% of which are singletons. Sequences were obtained from blood. The receptors were gathered from a woman aged 25 to 39 with Graves' ophthalmopathy. The conserved cysteine and the conserved F or W are not part of the CDR3 here.

>TRBJ2-1|TRBV27
ASSSVAGGQGDEQF
>TRBJ1-4|TRBV11-2
ASSPDRVDEKLF
>TRBJ2-3|TRBV20-1
SAGTTWRPDTRY
>TRBJ1-5|TRBV27
ASSLWNNQPQH
>TRBJ2-2|TRBV6-1
ASLGLAGTGELF
>TRBJ2-1|TRBV12-5
ASGPSFGDNEQF
>TRBJ2-2|TRBV7-8
ASSLQGRRTGELF
>TRBJ2-2|TRBV5-1
ASSLASGRTGELF
>TRBJ2-3|TRBV6-1
ASSHQGQSSTDTQY
>TRBJ2-7|TRBV6-1
ASSDKRIYEQY
>TRBJ1-5|TRBV7-9
ASSLTGSEQPQH
>TRBJ2-1|TRBV20-1
SAIDIAGVNNEQF
>TRBJ1-3|TRBV5-1
ASSLTAGFGNTIY
>TRBJ1-2|TRBV15
ATSREARGNYGYT
>TRBJ2-3|TRBV10-3
AISESRGSTDTQY
>TRBJ1-1|TRBV20-1
SASPTGAGSEAF
>TRBJ2-5|TRBV30
AWSGIIGKETQY
>TRBJ2-7|TRBV5-1
ASSTDPAYEQY
>TRBJ1-6|TRBV15
ATSRDFSSPLH
>TRBJ1-2|TRBV6-1
ASSEGTVMNYGYT
>TRBJ2-2|TRBV6-1
ASSGPTYGELF
>TRBJ1-5|TRBV13
ASSPRPGQPQH
>TRBJ1-2|TRBV27
ASSPMKGGTSGYT
>TRBJ2-3|TRBV5-6
ASSELRATDTQY
>TRBJ2-2|TRBV12-3/TRBV12-4
ASSLGTLVTGELF
>TRBJ2-7|TRBV15
ATSRDQGIRSQY
>TRBJ1-1|TRBV25-1
ASSATTSQAF
>TRBJ2-3|TRBV5-4
ASSASGGADTQY
>TRBJ2-3|TRBV20-1
SATGTRSTDTQY
>TRBJ2-7|TRBV2
ATHDRGEQY
>TRBJ1-2|TRBV4-1
ASSQPRRGQGLNYGYT
>TRBJ2-5|TRBV5-8
ASSLESLETQY
>TRBJ2-6|TRBV12-3/TRBV12-4
ASSLVGGAGANVLT
>TRBJ1-2|TRBV6-1
ASSDSAGGLSGYT
>TRBJ1-1|TRBV5-6
ASSRIDRDNTEAF
>TRBJ2-1|TRBV12-3/TRBV12-4
ASSLSIAGGVSNEQF
>TRBJ1-2|TRBV24-1
ATSDPGVDRATGYT
>TRBJ2-3|TRBV2
ASQPGTGSTDTQY
>TRBJ2-7|TRBV12-5
ASGFGTGDYEQY
>TRBJ1-1|TRBV12-3/TRBV12-4
ASSLQGWIEAF
>TRBJ2-7|TRBV19
ASSGRDYEQY
>TRBJ1-2|TRBV10-2
ASSEADRVGYGYT
>TRBJ1-4|TRBV2
ASIGQEANEKLF
>TRBJ1-5|TRBV12-3/TRBV12-4
ASTRDRGTIQPQH
>TRBJ2-2|TRBV3-1
ASTRSGELF